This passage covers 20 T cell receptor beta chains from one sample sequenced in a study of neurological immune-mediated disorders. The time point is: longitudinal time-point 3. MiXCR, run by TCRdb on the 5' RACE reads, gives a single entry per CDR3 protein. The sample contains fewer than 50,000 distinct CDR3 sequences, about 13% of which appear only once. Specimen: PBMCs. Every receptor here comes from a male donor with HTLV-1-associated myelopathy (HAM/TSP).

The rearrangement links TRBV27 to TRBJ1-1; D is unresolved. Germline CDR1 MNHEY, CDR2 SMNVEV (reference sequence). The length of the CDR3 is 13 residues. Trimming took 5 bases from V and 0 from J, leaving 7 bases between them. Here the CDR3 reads CASSPWVNTEAFF. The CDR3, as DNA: TGTGCCAGCAGTCCTTGGGTGAACACTGAAGCTTTCTTT.

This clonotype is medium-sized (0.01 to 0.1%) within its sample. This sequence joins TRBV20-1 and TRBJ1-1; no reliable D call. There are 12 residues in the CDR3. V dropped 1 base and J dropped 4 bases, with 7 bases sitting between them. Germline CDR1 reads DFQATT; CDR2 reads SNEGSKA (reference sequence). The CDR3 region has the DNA TGCAGTGCTAGAGTGCAGCCCACTGAAGCTTTCTTT. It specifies CSARVQPTEAFF.

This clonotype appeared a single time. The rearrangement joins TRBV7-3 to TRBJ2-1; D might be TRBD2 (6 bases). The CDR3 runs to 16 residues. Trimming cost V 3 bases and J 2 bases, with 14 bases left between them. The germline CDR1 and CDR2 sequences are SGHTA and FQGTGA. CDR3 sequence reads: CASSFNGVAAYNEQFF. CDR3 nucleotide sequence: TGTGCCAGCAGCTTTAATGGGGTAGCGGCCTACAATGAGCAGTTCTTC.

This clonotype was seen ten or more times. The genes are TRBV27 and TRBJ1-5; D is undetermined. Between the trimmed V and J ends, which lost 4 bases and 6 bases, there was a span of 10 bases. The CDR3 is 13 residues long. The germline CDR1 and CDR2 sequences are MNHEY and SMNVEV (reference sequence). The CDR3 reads CASSYGPGQPQHF. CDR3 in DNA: TGTGCCAGCAGTTATGGCCCAGGTCAGCCCCAGCATTTT.

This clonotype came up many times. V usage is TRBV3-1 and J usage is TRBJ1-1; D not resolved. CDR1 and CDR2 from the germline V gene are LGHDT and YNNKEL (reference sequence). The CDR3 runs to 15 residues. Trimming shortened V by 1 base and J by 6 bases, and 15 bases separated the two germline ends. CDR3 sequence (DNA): TGTGCCAGCAGCCAAGGGACCCTGGCGGTGGCTGAAGCTTTCTTT. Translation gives CASSQGTLAVAEAFF.

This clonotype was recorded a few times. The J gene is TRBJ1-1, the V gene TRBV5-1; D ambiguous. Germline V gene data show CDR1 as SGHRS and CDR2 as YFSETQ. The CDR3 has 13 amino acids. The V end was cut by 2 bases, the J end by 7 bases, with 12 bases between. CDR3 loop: CASSLEGGGEAFF. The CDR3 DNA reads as TGCGCCAGCAGCTTAGAGGGCGGTGGTGAAGCTTTCTTT.

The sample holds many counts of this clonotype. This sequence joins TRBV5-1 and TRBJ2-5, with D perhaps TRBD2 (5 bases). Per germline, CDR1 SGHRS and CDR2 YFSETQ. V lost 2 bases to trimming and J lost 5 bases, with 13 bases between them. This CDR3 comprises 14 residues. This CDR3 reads CASSFGPLAETQYF. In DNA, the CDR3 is TGCGCCAGCAGCTTTGGACCTTTAGCGGAGACCCAGTACTTC. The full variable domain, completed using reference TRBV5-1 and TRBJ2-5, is KAGVTQTPRYLIKTRGQQVTLSCSPISGHRSVSWYQQTPGQGLQFLFEYFSETQRNKGNFPGRFSGRQFSNSRSEMNVSTLELGDSALYLCASSFGPLAETQYFGPGTRLLVL.

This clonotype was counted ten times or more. The CDR3 region has the DNA TGTGCCAGCTCGCGACAGTGGAGCTCCTACGAGCAGTACTTC. Amino acid sequence: CASSRQWSSYEQYF. This sequence joins TRBV27 and TRBJ2-7; D perhaps matches TRBD1 (5 bases). V lost 8 bases to trimming and J lost 0 bases, with 14 bases between them. Germline V gene lookup returns CDR1 MNHEY and CDR2 SMNVEV (reference sequence). This CDR3 has 14 residues.

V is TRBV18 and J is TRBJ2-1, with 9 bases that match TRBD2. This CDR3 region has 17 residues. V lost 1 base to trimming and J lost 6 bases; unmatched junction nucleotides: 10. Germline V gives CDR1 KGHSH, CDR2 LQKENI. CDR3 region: CASSPLGQRGACNEQFF. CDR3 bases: TGTGCCAGCTCACCACTTGGGCAGCGGGGGGCCTGCAATGAGCAGTTCTTC.

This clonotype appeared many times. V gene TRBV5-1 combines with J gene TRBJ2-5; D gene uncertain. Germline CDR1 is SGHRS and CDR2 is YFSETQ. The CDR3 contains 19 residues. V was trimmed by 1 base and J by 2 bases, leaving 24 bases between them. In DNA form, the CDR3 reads TGCGCCAGCAGCTTGCGGTGGCCACGGAGCTCGAGAGGACAAGAGACCCAGTACTTC. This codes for CASSLRWPRSSRGQETQYF.

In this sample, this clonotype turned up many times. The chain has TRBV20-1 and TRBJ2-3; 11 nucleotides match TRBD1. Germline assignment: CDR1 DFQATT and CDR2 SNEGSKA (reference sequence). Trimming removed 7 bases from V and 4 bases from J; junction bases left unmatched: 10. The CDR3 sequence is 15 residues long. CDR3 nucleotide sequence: TGCAGTGTCCGGACAGGGGGCAGAATTCCAGATACGCAGTATTTT. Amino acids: CSVRTGGRIPDTQYF.

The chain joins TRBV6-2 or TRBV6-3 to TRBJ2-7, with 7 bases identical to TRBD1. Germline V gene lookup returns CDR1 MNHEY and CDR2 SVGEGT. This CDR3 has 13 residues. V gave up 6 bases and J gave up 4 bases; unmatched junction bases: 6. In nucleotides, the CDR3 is TGTGCCAGCAGGTATCAACAGGGGTACGAGCAGTACTTC. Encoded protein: CASRYQQGYEQYF.

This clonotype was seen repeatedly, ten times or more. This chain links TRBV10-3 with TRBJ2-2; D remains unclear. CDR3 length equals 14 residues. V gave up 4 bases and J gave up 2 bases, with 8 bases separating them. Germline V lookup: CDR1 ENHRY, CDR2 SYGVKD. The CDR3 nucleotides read TGTGCCATCAGTGGCCGCACCAACACCGGGGAGCTGTTTTTT. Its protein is CAISGRTNTGELFF.

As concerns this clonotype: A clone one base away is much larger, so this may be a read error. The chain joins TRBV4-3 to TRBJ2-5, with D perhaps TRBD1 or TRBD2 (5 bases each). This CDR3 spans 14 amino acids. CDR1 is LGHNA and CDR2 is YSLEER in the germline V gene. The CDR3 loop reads CAISQEGKGETQYF. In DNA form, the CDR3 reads TGCGCCATCAGCCAAGAGGGGAAAGGCGAGACCCAGTACTTC.

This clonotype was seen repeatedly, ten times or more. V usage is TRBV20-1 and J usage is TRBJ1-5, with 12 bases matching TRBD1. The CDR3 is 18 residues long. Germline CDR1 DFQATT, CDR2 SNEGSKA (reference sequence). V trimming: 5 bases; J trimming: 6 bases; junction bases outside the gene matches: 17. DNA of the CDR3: TGCAGTGCTGGACGGGGACAGGGGGCGAGAAGAGGAATTCAGCCCCAGCATTTT. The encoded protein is CSAGRGQGARRGIQPQHF.

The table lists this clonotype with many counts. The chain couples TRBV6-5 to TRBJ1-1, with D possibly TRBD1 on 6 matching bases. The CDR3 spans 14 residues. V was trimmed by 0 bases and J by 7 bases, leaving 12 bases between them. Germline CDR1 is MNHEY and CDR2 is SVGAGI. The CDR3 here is CASSYSANRVEAFF. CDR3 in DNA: TGTGCCAGCAGTTACTCGGCGAACAGGGTTGAAGCTTTCTTT.

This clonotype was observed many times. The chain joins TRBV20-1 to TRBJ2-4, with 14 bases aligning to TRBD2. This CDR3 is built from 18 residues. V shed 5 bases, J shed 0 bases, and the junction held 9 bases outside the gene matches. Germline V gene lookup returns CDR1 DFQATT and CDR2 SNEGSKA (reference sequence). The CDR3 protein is CSALNSGTSGGAKNIQYF. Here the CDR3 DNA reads TGCAGTGCTCTGAACTCCGGGACTAGCGGGGGAGCCAAAAACATTCAGTACTTC.

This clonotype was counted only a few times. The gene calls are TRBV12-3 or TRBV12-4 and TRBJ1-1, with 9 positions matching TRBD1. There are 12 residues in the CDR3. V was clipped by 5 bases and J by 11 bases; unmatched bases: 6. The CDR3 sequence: CASSGGTGTAFF. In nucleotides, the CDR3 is TGTGCCAGCAGTGGGGGGACAGGGACGGCTTTCTTT.

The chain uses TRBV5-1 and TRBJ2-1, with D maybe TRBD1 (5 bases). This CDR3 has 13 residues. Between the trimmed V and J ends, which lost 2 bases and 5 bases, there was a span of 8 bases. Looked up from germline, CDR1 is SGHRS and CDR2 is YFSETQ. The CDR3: CASSFGQNNEQFF. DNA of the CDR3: TGCGCCAGCAGCTTTGGACAAAACAATGAGCAGTTCTTC.

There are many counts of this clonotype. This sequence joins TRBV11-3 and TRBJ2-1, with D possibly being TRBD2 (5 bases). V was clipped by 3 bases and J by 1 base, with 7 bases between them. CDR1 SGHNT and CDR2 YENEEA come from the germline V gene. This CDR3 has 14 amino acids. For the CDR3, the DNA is TGTGCCAGCAGCTTCCCGGGGTCCTACAATGAGCAGTTCTTC. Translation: CASSFPGSYNEQFF.